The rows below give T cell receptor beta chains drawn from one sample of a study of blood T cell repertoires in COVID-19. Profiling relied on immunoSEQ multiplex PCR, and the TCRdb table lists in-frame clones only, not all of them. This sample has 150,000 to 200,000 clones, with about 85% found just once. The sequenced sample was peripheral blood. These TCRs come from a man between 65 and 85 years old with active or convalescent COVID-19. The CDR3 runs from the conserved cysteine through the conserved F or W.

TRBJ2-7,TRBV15,CARVNWGRGKRQYF
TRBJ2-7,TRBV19,CASSPVAGVEQYF
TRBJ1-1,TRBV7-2,CASSFPTGHLNTEAFF
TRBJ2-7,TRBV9,CASSVSPGQGFDEQYF
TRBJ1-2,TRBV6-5,CASSYRGLGYTF
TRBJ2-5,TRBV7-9,CASSLGEYQETQYF
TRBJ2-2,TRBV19,CASSILGTGNTGELFF
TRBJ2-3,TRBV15,CATSRVGVLVSDTQYF
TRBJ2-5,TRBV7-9,CASSLIGQGERETQYF
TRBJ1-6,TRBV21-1,CASIRRARAYNSPLHF
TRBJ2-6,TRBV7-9,CASSLQRIISGANVLTF
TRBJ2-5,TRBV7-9,CASSFPGLAETQYF
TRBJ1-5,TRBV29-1,CSVALGVDSNQPQHF
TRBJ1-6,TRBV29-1,CSVAGSYNSPLHF
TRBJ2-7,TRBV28,CASSSVAYEQYF
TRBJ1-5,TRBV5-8,CASSWGQGSFNQPQHF
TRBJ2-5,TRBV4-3,CASSLSYLAGETQYF
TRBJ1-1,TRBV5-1,CASSSPLDPAKAFF
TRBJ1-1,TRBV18,CASSYGQDTEAFF
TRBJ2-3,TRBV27,CASSPSGRTDTQYF
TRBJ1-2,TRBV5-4,CASSPQGAHGYTF
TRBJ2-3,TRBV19,CASSKRLAGAQSDTQYF
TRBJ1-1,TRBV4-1,CASSQVAAGRGTVTEAFF
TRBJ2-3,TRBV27,CASSFSAGGGADTQYF
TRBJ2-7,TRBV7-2,CASSPQDYEQYF
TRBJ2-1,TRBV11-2,CASSLLSSGSYNEQFF
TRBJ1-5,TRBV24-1,CATSDPGQGGQPQHF
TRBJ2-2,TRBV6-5,CASSSLATGELFF
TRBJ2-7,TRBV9,CASSVGLAPPEQYF
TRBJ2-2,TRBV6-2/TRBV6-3,CASRWRERTGELFF
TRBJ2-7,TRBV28,CASNPAGGPLPSFPF
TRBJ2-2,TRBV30,CAWSLTNTGELFF
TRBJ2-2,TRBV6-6,CATRERPGGSGELFF
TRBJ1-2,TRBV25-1,CASSVTGPGGYTF
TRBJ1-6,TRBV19,CASSIVSVNSPLHF